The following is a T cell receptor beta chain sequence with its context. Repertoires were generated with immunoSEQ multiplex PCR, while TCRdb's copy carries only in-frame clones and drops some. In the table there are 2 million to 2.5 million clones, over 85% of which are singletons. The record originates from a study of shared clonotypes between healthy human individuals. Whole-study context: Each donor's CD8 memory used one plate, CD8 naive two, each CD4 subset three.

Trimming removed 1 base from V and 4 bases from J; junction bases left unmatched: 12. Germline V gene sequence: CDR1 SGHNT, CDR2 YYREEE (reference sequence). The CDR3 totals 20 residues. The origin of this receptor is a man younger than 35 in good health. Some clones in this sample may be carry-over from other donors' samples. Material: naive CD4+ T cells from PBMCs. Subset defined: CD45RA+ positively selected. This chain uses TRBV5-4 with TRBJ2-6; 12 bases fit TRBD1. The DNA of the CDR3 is TGTGCCAGCAGCTTGCGAAACGCGGGACAGGGGGCCCCCGGGGCCAACGTCCTGACTTTC. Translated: CASSLRNAGQGAPGANVLTF.